The rows below give T cell receptor beta chains drawn from one sample of a study of shared clonotypes between healthy human individuals. TCRdb's table, derived via immunoSEQ multiplex PCR, lists solely in-frame clones and lacks some. Among about 2.1 million clones listed, around 93% were seen once. The source material was naive CD8+ T cells from PBMCs. These receptors were obtained from a man aged 18 to 29 in good health. Some clones in this sample may be carry-over from other donors' samples. The CDR3 runs from the conserved cysteine through the conserved F or W. A D gene is named only where the DNA matches it firmly. Clone size appears in some rows only: once, few, many, or a class for an expanded clone.

.	TRBJ2-7	TRBD1	14	TRBV27	CASSLDRGRHEQYF	TGTGCCAGCAGTTTGGACAGGGGCCGCCACGAGCAGTACTTC
.	TRBJ2-7	.	14	TRBV28	CASSQREQLYEQYF	TGTGCCAGCAGCCAACGGGAGCAGCTCTACGAGCAGTACTTC
.	TRBJ1-2	.	14	TRBV19	CASTRLRVVGGYTF	TGTGCCAGTACCAGACTTCGGGTGGTTGGTGGCTACACCTTC
.	TRBJ1-2	.	13	TRBV6-5	CASSYGFYYGYTF	TGTGCCAGCAGTTATGGGTTCTACTATGGCTACACCTTC
many	TRBJ2-1	TRBD2	21	TRBV2	CASSESVWRLAGGGSYNEQFF	TGTGCCAGCAGTGAATCGGTTTGGAGACTAGCGGGAGGAGGGTCCTACAATGAGCAGTTCTTC
.	TRBJ1-1	.	14	TRBV6-1	CASSERFENTEAFF	TGTGCCAGCAGTGAAAGGTTTGAGAACACTGAAGCTTTCTTT
.	TRBJ1-5	.	17	TRBV28	CASSLRGRLLDNQPQHF	TGTGCCAGCAGCCTCAGGGGACGGCTCCTTGACAATCAGCCCCAGCATTTT
.	TRBJ2-3	.	15	TRBV2	CASTRRAGSTDTQYF	TGTGCCAGCACCAGGAGGGCGGGAAGCACAGATACGCAGTATTTT
.	TRBJ2-7	TRBD1	16	TRBV7-8	CASSEEVGTGATEQYF	TGTGCCAGCAGCGAGGAGGTGGGGACAGGGGCTACCGAGCAGTACTTC
.	TRBJ1-2	.	14	TRBV4-1	CASSQDAEDYSYTF	TGCGCCAGCAGCCAAGATGCAGAGGACTATAGCTACACCTTC
once	TRBJ2-1	TRBD1	15	TRBV4-1	CASSPTGGSYNEQFF	TGCGCCAGCAGCCCCACAGGGGGCTCCTACAATGAGCAGTTCTTC
once	TRBJ2-1	TRBD2	14	TRBV19	CASSISSGHNEQFF	TGTGCCAGTAGTATCTCTAGCGGCCACAATGAGCAGTTCTTC
.	TRBJ2-3	.	15	TRBV5-8	CASSLAEGPGDTQYF	TGTGCCAGCAGCTTGGCCGAAGGGCCAGGAGATACGCAGTATTTT
.	TRBJ2-1	TRBD2	16	TRBV4-1	CASSQDVGEGGNEQFF	TGCGCCAGCAGCCAAGATGTCGGGGAGGGCGGCAATGAGCAGTTCTTC
.	TRBJ2-3	TRBD1	15	TRBV27	CASRPTGAFTDTQYF	TGTGCCAGCAGGCCAACAGGGGCTTTCACAGATACGCAGTATTTT
.	TRBJ2-4	TRBD1	18	TRBV4-1	CASSHLPEDRVAKNIQYF	TGCGCCAGCAGCCACCTACCAGAGGACAGGGTAGCCAAAAACATTCAGTACTTC
.	TRBJ1-4	.	13	TRBV28	CASRMTGEEKLFF	TGTGCCAGCAGGATGACGGGAGAGGAAAAACTGTTTTTT
.	TRBJ2-7	.	10	TRBV27	CASGFNEQYF	TGTGCCAGCGGGTTCAACGAGCAGTACTTC
.	TRBJ1-3	.	15	TRBV10-3	CAISDDRLSGNTIYF	TGTGCCATCAGTGACGACAGACTCTCTGGAAACACCATATATTTT
once	TRBJ2-1	TRBD1	14	TRBV28	CASRDRVTYNEQFF	TGTGCCAGCAGGGACAGGGTTACCTACAATGAGCAGTTCTTC
.	TRBJ2-7	TRBD1	13	TRBV4-3	CASSQGTGYEQYF	TGCGCCAGCAGCCAAGGGACAGGCTACGAGCAGTACTTC
.	TRBJ2-1	TRBD2	13	TRBV27	CASRAGSYNEQFF	TGTGCCAGCAGAGCGGGGTCCTACAATGAGCAGTTCTTC
.	TRBJ2-5	.	14	TRBV4-1	CASSQVGSVETQYF	TGCGCCAGCAGCCAAGTGGGGAGCGTAGAGACCCAGTACTTC
.	TRBJ1-5	TRBD1	16	TRBV27	CASSLSQGGGNQPQHF	TGTGCCAGCAGTTTATCGCAGGGGGGTGGCAATCAGCCCCAGCATTTT
.	TRBJ1-1	.	13	TRBV7-6	CASSPRGWTEAFF	TGTGCCAGCAGCCCGCGGGGCTGGACTGAAGCTTTCTTT
.	TRBJ2-7	.	13	TRBV28	CASSLWGKDEQYF	TGTGCCAGCAGTTTATGGGGCAAAGACGAGCAGTACTTC
.	TRBJ2-1	TRBD2	15	TRBV9	CASSGSGVSYNEQFF	TGTGCCAGCAGCGGTAGCGGGGTTTCCTACAATGAGCAGTTCTTC
.	TRBJ2-7	TRBD1	14	TRBV27	CASSSRDSTYEQYF	TGTGCCAGCAGTTCCCGGGACAGTACCTACGAGCAGTACTTC
.	TRBJ2-7	.	13	TRBV7-9	CASRKGQTYEQYF	TGTGCCAGCAGGAAAGGACAAACCTACGAGCAGTACTTC
.	TRBJ2-7	TRBD2	16	TRBV2	CASSERFSSGNYEQYF	TGTGCCAGCAGTGAAAGGTTTTCTAGCGGGAACTACGAGCAGTACTTC
.	TRBJ2-7	.	13	TRBV27	CASSPFGQYEQYF	TGTGCCAGCAGTCCCTTTGGGCAGTACGAGCAGTACTTC
.	TRBJ1-5	.	14	TRBV9	CASSASGSNQPQHF	TGTGCCAGCAGCGCATCAGGGAGCAATCAGCCCCAGCATTTT
.	TRBJ2-3	.	16	TRBV4-1	CASSQGPADYINTQYF	TGCGCCAGCAGCCAAGGACCAGCGGATTACATTAATACGCAGTATTTT
once	TRBJ1-3	.	17	TRBV7-9	CASSLGLEGPLGNTIYF	TGTGCCAGCAGCTTAGGCCTAGAGGGACCTCTCGGAAACACCATATATTTT
.	TRBJ2-5	.	17	TRBV10-1	CASSESMVQGAGETQYF	TGCGCCAGCAGTGAGTCGATGGTGCAGGGAGCAGGAGAGACCCAGTACTTC
.	TRBJ2-3	TRBD2	18	TRBV4-1	CASSISAGGPLSTDTQYF	TGCGCCAGCAGCATATCAGCGGGAGGGCCCTTAAGCACAGATACGCAGTATTTT
.	TRBJ1-2	.	11	TRBV7-6	CAPLGLGGYTF	TGTGCCCCACTGGGCCTTGGGGGCTACACCTTC
.	TRBJ2-7	.	13	TRBV27	CASSFSPAGEQYF	TGTGCCAGCAGTTTTAGCCCAGCCGGCGAGCAGTACTTC
.	TRBJ2-7	.	15	TRBV27	CASSFGPGQTYEQYF	TGTGCCAGCAGTTTTGGACCTGGACAGACCTACGAGCAGTACTTC
.	TRBJ1-1	.	16	TRBV15	CATSRAGWRMNTEAFF	TGTGCCACCAGCAGAGCCGGGTGGCGGATGAACACTGAAGCTTTCTTT
.	TRBJ2-3	.	14	TRBV7-9	CASSFKGITDTQYF	TGTGCCAGCAGCTTTAAAGGGATCACAGATACGCAGTATTTT
.	TRBJ2-3	.	12	TRBV7-9	CASSPGADTQYF	TGTGCCAGCAGCCCCGGGGCAGATACGCAGTATTTT
.	TRBJ2-7	TRBD2	15	TRBV7-2	CASSFELAISYEQYF	TGTGCCAGCAGCTTCGAACTAGCGATCTCCTACGAGCAGTACTTC
.	TRBJ2-7	.	14	TRBV5-1	CASSSFSGVDEQYF	TGCGCCAGCAGCTCTTTTAGTGGGGTGGACGAGCAGTACTTC
.	TRBJ2-1	TRBD2	18	TRBV27	CASSLILAGGPDYNEQFF	TGTGCCAGCAGTCTTATACTAGCGGGAGGGCCCGACTACAATGAGCAGTTCTTC
.	TRBJ2-1	TRBD2	17	TRBV4-1	CASSLRAGTRTYNEQFF	TGCGCCAGCAGCCTCCGAGCCGGGACTAGGACCTACAATGAGCAGTTCTTC
.	TRBJ2-1	.	12	TRBV11-3	CASSVALSEQFF	TGTGCCAGCAGCGTAGCCCTGTCCGAGCAGTTCTTC
.	TRBJ1-1	.	14	TRBV9	CASSVAVRDSEAFF	TGTGCCAGCAGCGTAGCAGTCCGCGACTCTGAAGCTTTCTTT
few	TRBJ2-1	.	15	TRBV10-3	CAISDWGLQHNEQFF	TGTGCCATCAGTGATTGGGGGCTCCAACACAATGAGCAGTTCTTC
.	TRBJ1-2	.	15	TRBV28	CASSLYSDLNYGYTF	TGTGCCAGCAGTTTATATTCGGACCTTAACTATGGCTACACCTTC